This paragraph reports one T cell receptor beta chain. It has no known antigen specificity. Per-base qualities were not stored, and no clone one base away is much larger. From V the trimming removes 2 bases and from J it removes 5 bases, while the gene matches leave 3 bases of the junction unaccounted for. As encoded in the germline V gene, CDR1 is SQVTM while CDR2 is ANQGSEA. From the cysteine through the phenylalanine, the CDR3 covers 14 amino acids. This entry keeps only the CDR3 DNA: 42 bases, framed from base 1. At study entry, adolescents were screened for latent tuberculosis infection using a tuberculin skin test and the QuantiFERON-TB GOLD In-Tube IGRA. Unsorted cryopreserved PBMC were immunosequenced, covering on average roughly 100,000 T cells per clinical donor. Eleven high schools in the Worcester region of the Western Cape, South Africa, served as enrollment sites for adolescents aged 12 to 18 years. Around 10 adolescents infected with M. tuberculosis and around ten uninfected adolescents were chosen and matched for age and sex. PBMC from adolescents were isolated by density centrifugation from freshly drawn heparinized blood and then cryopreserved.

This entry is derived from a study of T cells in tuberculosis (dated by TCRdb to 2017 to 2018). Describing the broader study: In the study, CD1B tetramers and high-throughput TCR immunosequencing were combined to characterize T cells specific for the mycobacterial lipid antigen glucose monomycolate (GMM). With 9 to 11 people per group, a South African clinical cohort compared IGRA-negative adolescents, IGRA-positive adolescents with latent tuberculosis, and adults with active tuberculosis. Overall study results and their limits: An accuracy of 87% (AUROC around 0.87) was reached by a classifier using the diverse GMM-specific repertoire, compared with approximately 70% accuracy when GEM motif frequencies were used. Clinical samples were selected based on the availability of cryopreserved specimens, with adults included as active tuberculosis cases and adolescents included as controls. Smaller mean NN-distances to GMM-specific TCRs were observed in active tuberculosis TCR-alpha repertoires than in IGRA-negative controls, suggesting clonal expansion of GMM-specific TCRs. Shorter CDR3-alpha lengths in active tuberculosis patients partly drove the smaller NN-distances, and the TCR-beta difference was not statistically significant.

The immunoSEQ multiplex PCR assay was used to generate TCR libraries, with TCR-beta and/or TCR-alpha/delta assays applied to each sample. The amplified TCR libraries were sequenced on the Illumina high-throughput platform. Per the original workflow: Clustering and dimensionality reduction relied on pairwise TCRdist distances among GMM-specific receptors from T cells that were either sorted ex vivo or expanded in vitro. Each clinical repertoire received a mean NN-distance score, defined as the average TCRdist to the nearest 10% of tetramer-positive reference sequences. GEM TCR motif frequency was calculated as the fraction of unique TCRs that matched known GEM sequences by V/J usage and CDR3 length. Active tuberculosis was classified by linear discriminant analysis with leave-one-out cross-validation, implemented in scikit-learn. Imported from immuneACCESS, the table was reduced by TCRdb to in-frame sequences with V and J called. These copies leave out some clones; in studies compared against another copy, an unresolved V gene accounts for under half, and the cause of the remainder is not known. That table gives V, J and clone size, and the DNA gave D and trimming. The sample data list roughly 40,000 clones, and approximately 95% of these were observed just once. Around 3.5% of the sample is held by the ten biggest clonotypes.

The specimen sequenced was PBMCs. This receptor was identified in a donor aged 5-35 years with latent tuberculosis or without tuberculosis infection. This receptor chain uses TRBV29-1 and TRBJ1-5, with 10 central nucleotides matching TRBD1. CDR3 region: CSVEMGTGDQPQHF. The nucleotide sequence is TGCAGCGTTGAAATGGGGACAGGGGATCAGCCCCAGCATTTT.